Detailed here is one T cell receptor beta chain. RNA was isolated and reverse transcribed to cDNA, the sequencing template. Clones were sequenced by immunoSEQ multiplex PCR, and TCRdb holds only the in-frame ones, with some missing. The sample holds about 99,000 clones; 85% to 90% are singletons and the top ten take around 10%. Specified treatment: oral pan-JAK inhibitor, 5-10 mg twice daily. The sample originates from a study of CD8+ T cells in alopecia areata. For the study at large: The drug, oral tofacitinib, was given to treated patients at 5 to 10 mg twice daily.

V was trimmed by 1 base and J by 0 bases, leaving 13 bases between them. This CDR3 is built from 17 residues. Per the germline V gene, CDR1 is LNHDA and CDR2 is SQIVND (reference sequence). The TCR was taken from a human donor with alopecia areata. Sequencing was performed on CD8+ T cells sorted from blood, taken around week 30, from a patient treated with tofacitinib. The chain carries TRBV19 and TRBJ2-1; D gene unclear. CDR3 sequence (DNA): TGTGCCAGTAGTATAGGTGGACCGGTTAGCTCCTACAATGAGCAGTTCTTC. Translation gives CASSIGGPVSSYNEQFF.